This T cell receptor (beta chain) is from a study of cytotoxic CD8 clonotypes in ibrutinib-treated CLL (dated by TCRdb to about 2021). For context, the study as a whole: In this cohort, about 15 patients were treatment-naive and ten to eleven were relapsed/refractory, while around 18 had unmutated IGHV. Partial responses were observed in some 24 patients and complete responses in 2; after a median follow-up of around 68 months, remission was maintained in 14 patients and progression was observed in 12. The response samples were drawn at a median of approximately twelve months into treatment, with a range of about 6 to 40 months. On average, each sample yielded hundreds of thousands of productive templates and about 94,000 productive rearrangements. Longitudinal samples were available for about 30% of the roughly 86 trial participants. Cryopreserved peripheral blood mononuclear cells were collected before treatment, at response, and at either disease progression or sustained remission. Patients were still on ibrutinib when every remission and progressive disease sample was collected.

This sample's time point label indicates: 12 to 13 months on ibrutinib. For TCR beta library preparation, approximately 2 micrograms of genomic DNA were extracted from the cryopreserved PBMCs. Longitudinal blood samples from CLL patients on ibrutinib monotherapy underwent high-throughput TCR beta sequencing. The patients took part in an open-label, single-center phase 2 trial of ibrutinib monotherapy. On a MiSeq, deep resolution sequencing aimed for a depth between 1 in 1 million and 1 in 200,000 T cells, with each clonotype covered 10x on average. TCR beta libraries were generated with the immunoSEQ hsTCRB Kit. In the source study's methods: ImmunoSEQ Data Assistant and ImmunoSEQ Analyzer were used for data analysis, and V, D and J genes were assigned according to IMGT definitions. Clonality, which ranges from 0 to 1, was calculated as one minus the normalized Shannon entropy of productive rearrangement frequencies. Only overrepresented clonotypes making up at least 0.05% of the repertoire of each patient were included in the public clonotype analysis. Some 14 age-matched healthy donor repertoires from immuneACCESS served as clonality controls. TCRdb stores this immuneACCESS table with in-frame sequences only. Part of the clones is absent; in the studies checked, under half of the shortfall reflects unresolved V genes, and no reason is known for the rest. The D gene and trimming were derived from the DNA, and the V and J assignments and clone size from that table. This sample lists 45,000 or so clones; almost 70% were detected once. The ten largest make up roughly 13% of the sample.

Comment on this clone: Its specific antigen is unknown. Base quality data are lacking; no much larger clone is found one base away.

Study-level results and caveats: At baseline, clonality was higher than in age-matched healthy donors and showed a strong correlation with circulating CD8+ T-cell counts. Public clonotypes were found to be uncommon and were observed to contract or remain stable during treatment; the increase in clonality was shown to reflect expansion of private clonotypes at ibrutinib response. Clonality increased at ibrutinib response, stayed stable in sustained remission, and fell back toward baseline at progression. Sampling times were not matched between patients in sustained remission and patients whose disease was progressing, and lymph node repertoires were not examined.

This clonotype was obtained from a human donor with chronic lymphocytic leukemia. The sample here was PBMCs, taken after 12 months of ibrutinib treatment.

DNA sequence: TGTGCCAGCAGTCGAACAGGGGATTCAGGCGAGCAGTACTTC. It is translated as CASSRTGDSGEQYF. The chain is encoded by TRBV7-2 joined to TRBJ2-7; 7 middle bases align to TRBD1. From the germline V gene, CDR1 is SGHTA and CDR2 is FQGNSA. Unmatched junction bases come to 11, with V trimmed by 6 bases and J by 6 bases. The CDR3 runs 14 residues from the cysteine to the phenylalanine. Left in the record is the CDR3 DNA by itself, 42 bases read in frame from the first base. Where the CDR3 stops, the reference TRBV7-2 and TRBJ2-7 genes take over; the full variable domain is GAGVSQSPSNKVTEKGKDVELRCDPISGHTALYWYRQSLGQGLEFLIYFQGNSAPDKSGLPSDRFSAERTGGSVSTLTIQRTQQEDSAVYLCASSRTGDSGEQYFGPGTRLTVT.